This T cell receptor beta chain came from a study of cytomegalovirus exposure and HLA in healthy donors. Notes on the study in general: Most TCRs appeared rarely, but some public TCRs recurred in many donors. Specificity for CMV antigens was confirmed in vitro for a few of the CMV-associated chains. The authors listed approximately 160 TCR beta chains as cytomegalovirus-associated.

The donors formed part of the 120-subject validation cohort, distinct from the roughly 630-subject first cohort. About this clone itself: Its antigen remains unknown.

V trimming: 5 bases; J trimming: 4 bases; junction bases outside the gene matches: 9. This CDR3 has 15 amino acids. Germline loops: CDR1 KGHSH, CDR2 LQKENI. Profiling relied on immunoSEQ multiplex PCR, and the TCRdb table lists in-frame clones only, not all of them. This table holds over 200,000 clones, 75% to 90% found once. The TCR was taken from a woman younger than 30 in good health and CMV-seronegative. Source material: PBMCs. The J gene is TRBJ1-1, the V gene TRBV18, with 8 bases identical to TRBD1. CDR3 bases: TGTGCCAGCTCAACCGGACAGGGAGTTGGCACTGAAGCTTTCTTT. Its translation: CASSTGQGVGTEAFF.